A single T cell receptor (beta chain) is shown here with its context. This CDR3 is built from 13 residues. Per the germline V gene, CDR1 is SGHNT and CDR2 is YYREEE (reference sequence). Trimming at V came to 4 bases and at J to 9 bases, leaving 8 bases not matched to a gene. This specimen comes from a study of technical replicates of blood from a handful of donors. Generated by immunoSEQ multiplex PCR, the TCRdb table keeps only in-frame clones and is missing some. This sample has roughly 50,000 clones; over 85% occur once, and the top ten carry about 4%. Specimen: PBMCs. This sequence was found in a human donor in good health. Some clones in this sample may be carry-over from other donors' samples. V is TRBV5-4 and J is TRBJ2-7; 9 bases are a match to TRBD1. CDR3 residues: CASSHDSDRGQYF. The CDR3 DNA is TGTGCCAGCAGCCATGATTCGGACAGGGGGCAGTACTTC.